These 6 T cell receptor beta chains originate from one sample sequenced in a study of post-analysis software for immune sequencing data (dated by TCRdb to about 2015). The library was generated by PCR. Sequencing took place on an Illumina HiSeq 2500. Unique molecular identifiers were incorporated into TCR beta cDNA libraries to reduce PCR and sequencing biases. The public reads were run again by TCRdb, first through fastp at Q25 and then through MiXCR, and only productive beta chains were kept. Each record represents a unique CDR3 protein, reported with the most common genes and DNA among its rows. This sample gives some 160,000 distinct CDR3 sequences in total; approximately 35% of them show up just once. Together, the top ten hold approximately 30% of the sample. Explained via the paper, the time point label denotes: second blood draw from one MS patient after hematopoietic stem cell transplantation.

The sequences come from blood, collected after autologous hematopoietic stem cell transplantation. The receptors derive from a girl between 10 and 17 years old with multiple sclerosis. Donor details come from another sample of the same person, matched by shared clones.

V gene TRBV14 combines with J gene TRBJ2-1, with TRBD1 matching 12 bases. CDR3 length: 16 residues. Trimming took 3 bases from V and 10 from J; bases not matched to a gene: 10. CDR1 is SGHDN and CDR2 is FVKESK in the germline V gene. The CDR3 loop is CASSQGWGQGAGEQFF. The CDR3 region has the DNA TGTGCCAGCAGCCAGGGATGGGGACAGGGGGCTGGAGAGCAGTTCTTC.

The chain has TRBV28 and TRBJ2-5; TRBD2 agrees at 12 bases. Trimming removed 4 bases from V and 7 bases from J; junction bases left unmatched: 10. Germline values: CDR1 MDHEN, CDR2 SYDVKM. There are 16 residues in the CDR3. The CDR3 nucleotides read TGTGCCAGCAGTTGTCCTAGCGGGAGGGTTCTGGGGACCCAGTACTTC. Amino acids: CASSCPSGRVLGTQYF.

This clonotype was seen only a few times. The gene calls are TRBV7-2 and TRBJ2-1; D remains ambiguous. This CDR3 contains 12 residues. The V end lost 6 bases, the J end lost 10 bases, and 13 bases lay between the germline ends. The germline V gene encodes CDR1 SGHTA and CDR2 FQGNSA. The DNA of the CDR3 is TGTGCCAGCAGTTTTTTTTATGCGGAGCAGTTCTTC. Translating gives CASSFFYAEQFF.

V is TRBV5-1 and J is TRBJ2-1; a weak D match, TRBD2 (7 bases). The CDR3 is 21 residues long. Deletions cut 0 bases from V and 4 bases from J, with 29 bases between. Germline CDR1 is SGHRS and CDR2 is YFSETQ. DNA for the CDR3: TGCGCCAGCAGCTTGGCCTACGAAGGGGAGTGGGGGGGCTGGGGATACAATGAGCAGTTCTTC. It codes for CASSLAYEGEWGGWGYNEQFF.

In the case of this clonotype: This clone may be a read error of a much larger clone one base away. The rearrangement uses TRBV12-3 or TRBV12-4 and TRBJ2-1, with D tentatively TRBD2 (5 bases). The CDR3 runs 14 residues. The CDR3 loop reads CAGSFGEYNNEQFF. The CDR3 coding sequence is TGTGCCGGCAGTTTCGGGGAATACAACAATGAGCAGTTCTTC.

To note about this clonotype: A read error is likely, as this CDR3 ends without the conserved phenylalanine or tryptophan. The chain carries TRBV6-5 and TRBJ2-1; D ambiguous. V lost 2 bases and J 3 bases, leaving 8 bases between the germline ends. Germline loops: CDR1 MNHEY, CDR2 SVGAGI. This CDR3 is 14 amino acids long. For the CDR3, the DNA is TGTGCCAGCAGTTACAAGGGCCTCTACAATGAGCAGTTCGTC. It codes for CASSYKGLYNEQFV.